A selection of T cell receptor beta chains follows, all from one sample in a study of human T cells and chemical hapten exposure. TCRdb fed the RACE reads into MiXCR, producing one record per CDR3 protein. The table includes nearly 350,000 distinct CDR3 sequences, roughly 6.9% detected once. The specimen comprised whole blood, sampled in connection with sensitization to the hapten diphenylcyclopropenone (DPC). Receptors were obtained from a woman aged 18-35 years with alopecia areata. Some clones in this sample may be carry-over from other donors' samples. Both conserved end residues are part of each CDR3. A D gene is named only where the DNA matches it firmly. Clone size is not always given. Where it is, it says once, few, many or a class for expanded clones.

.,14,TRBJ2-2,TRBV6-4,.,CASRPDGNTGELFF,TGTGCCAGCAGACCGGACGGAAACACCGGGGAGCTGTTTTTT
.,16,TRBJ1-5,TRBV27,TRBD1,CASSSGDRGANQPQHF,TGTGCCAGCAGTTCTGGGGACAGAGGGGCCAATCAGCCCCAGCATTTT
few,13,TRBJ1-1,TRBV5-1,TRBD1,CASSRDRTYEAFF,TGCGCCAGCAGCCGGGACAGAACCTATGAAGCTTTCTTT
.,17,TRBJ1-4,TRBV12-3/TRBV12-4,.,CASSPISTLSANEKLFF,TGTGCCAGCAGTCCGATATCCACATTGAGCGCTAATGAAAAACTGTTTTTT
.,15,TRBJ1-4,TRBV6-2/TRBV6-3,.,CASSYTGGRNEKLFF,TGTGCCAGCAGTTACACGGGGGGCAGGAATGAAAAACTGTTTTTT
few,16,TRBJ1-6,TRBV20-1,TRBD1,CSARDNLRQGNSPLHF,TGCAGTGCTAGAGACAACCTCAGACAGGGTAATTCACCCCTCCACTTT
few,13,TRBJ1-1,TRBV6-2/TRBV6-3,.,CASSSFHDTEAFF,TGTGCCAGCAGTTCGTTCCACGACACTGAAGCTTTCTTT
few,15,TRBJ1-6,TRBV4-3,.,CASSQDRGGNSPLHF,TGCGCCAGCAGCCAAGATCGGGGGGGGAATTCACCCCTCCACTTT
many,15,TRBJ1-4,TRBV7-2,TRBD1,CASSGQGAVNEKLFF,TGTGCCAGCAGCGGACAGGGGGCGGTCAATGAAAAACTGTTTTTT
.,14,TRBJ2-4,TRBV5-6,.,CASSFQVSKNIQYF,TGTGCCAGCAGCTTCCAAGTATCCAAAAACATTCAGTACTTC
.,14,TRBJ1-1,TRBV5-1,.,CASNDDRGLTEAFF,TGCGCCAGCAACGACGACCGAGGGCTCACTGAAGCTTTCTTT
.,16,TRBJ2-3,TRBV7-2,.,CASSFPRPSWTDTQYF,TGTGCCAGCAGCTTCCCCAGACCGTCCTGGACAGATACGCAGTATTTT
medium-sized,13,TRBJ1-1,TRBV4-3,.,CASSQEAETEAFF,TGCGCCAGCAGCCAAGAAGCAGAAACTGAAGCTTTCTTT
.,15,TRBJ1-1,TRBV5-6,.,CASSLGRSNLNEAFF,TGTGCCAGCAGCTTGGGGCGGTCGAACTTAAATGAAGCTTTCTTT
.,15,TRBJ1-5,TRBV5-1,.,CASSLGGLSNQPQHF,TGCGCCAGCAGCTTGGGGGGATTAAGCAATCAGCCCCAGCATTTT
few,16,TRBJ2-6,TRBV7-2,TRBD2,CASSRTSFSGANVLTF,TGTGCCAGCAGCCGGACTAGCTTCTCTGGGGCCAACGTCCTGACTTTC